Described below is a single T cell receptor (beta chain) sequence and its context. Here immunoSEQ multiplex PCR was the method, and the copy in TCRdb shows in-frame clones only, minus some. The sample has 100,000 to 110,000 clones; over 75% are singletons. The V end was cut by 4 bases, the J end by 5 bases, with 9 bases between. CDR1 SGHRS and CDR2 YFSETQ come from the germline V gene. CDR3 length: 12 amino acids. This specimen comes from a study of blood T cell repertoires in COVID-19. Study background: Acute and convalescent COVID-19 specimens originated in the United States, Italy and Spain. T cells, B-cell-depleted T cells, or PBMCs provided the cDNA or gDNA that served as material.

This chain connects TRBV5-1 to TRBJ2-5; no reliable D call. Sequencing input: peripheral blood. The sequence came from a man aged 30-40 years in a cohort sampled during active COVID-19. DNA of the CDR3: TGCGCCAGCAGCGAAGACTTGGAGACCCAGTACTTC. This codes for CASSEDLETQYF.